The clone carrying this T cell receptor beta chain occurred a few times. No antigen is known for it. This specimen comes from a study of vaccination and CD4 T cells after COVID-19. Overall study results and limits: For convalescent patients, 304 of the 307 vaccine-specific clones analyzed were classified as spike mono-reactive.

Once obtained from cultured CD4+ T cells, the DNA was sequenced using the Oncomine TCR Beta short-read assay. Via MiXCR, TCRdb re-called the PCR reads, giving one row per CDR3 protein. The sample includes roughly 8,400 distinct CDR3 sequences, more than 65% of them seen just once. Treatment here: approximately 9-day PBMC culture with coronavirus spike peptide pools or control peptides (ViraFEST assay). In germline, CDR1 is MGHDK, CDR2 SYGVNS. V lost 5 bases and J lost 9, with 13 bases in between. This CDR3 region has 12 residues. The specimen sequenced was CD4+ T cells from blood, cultured in vitro. The TCR was taken from a human donor who had recovered from COVID-19. J is TRBJ1-2 and V is TRBV25-1; D is perhaps TRBD1 (6 bases). CDR3: CASSPQGVSYTF. The CDR3 DNA reads as TGTGCCAGCAGTCCACAGGGAGTGAGCTACACCTTC.